The 32 T cell receptor beta chains below all came from one sample that was sequenced in a study of CD8+CD57+ T cells in acquired aplastic anemia. Sequencing involved patients with CD8+CD57+ cell expansion previously shown by flow cytometry. Researchers used genomic DNA as the template to profile TCR beta VDJ and CDR3. TCRdb reprocessed the reads with MiXCR, giving one entry per CDR3 protein. The sample comprises around 500,000 distinct CDR3 sequences, roughly 34% of which are singletons, and 0.7% to 1% rests with the top ten. The sample comprised sorted CD4+, CD8+, or CD8+CD57+ T cells (not recorded which) from PBMCs. The receptors shown here come from a human donor with aplastic anemia.

This clonotype was found a few times. This chain links TRBV2 with TRBJ1-5; no definite D call. With 5 bases removed from V and 0 bases from J, the gap between germline ends came to 14 bases. CDR1 is SNHLY, CDR2 FYNNEI, per germline. The CDR3 length is 16 residues. CDR3 bases: TGTGCCAGCAGTCGCCGGGAGGTGGATAGCAATCAGCCCCAGCATTTT. This encodes CASSRREVDSNQPQHF.

This clonotype has just a few counts. The chain links TRBV6-2 or TRBV6-3 to TRBJ2-3, with TRBD1 matching over 7 bases. Germline-derived CDR1 and CDR2 are MNHEY and SVGEGT. V lost 2 bases and J lost 2; bases outside the gene matches: 10. This CDR3 region has 17 residues. The CDR3 nucleotides read TGTGCCAGCAGTTACGAACCCAGACAGGGCCCCACAGATACGCAGTATTTT. This translates into CASSYEPRQGPTDTQYF.

This chain links TRBV14 with TRBJ2-3; possible D gene TRBD2, 6 bases. With 5 bases removed from V and 4 bases from J, the gap between germline ends came to 19 bases. Germline CDR1 reads SGHDN; CDR2 reads FVKESK. The CDR3 extends over 16 amino acids. The CDR3 spells CASSSGGVEYSDTQYF. DNA of the CDR3: TGTGCCAGCAGCTCCGGAGGGGTAGAATACTCAGATACGCAGTATTTT.

The J gene is TRBJ1-2, the V gene TRBV29-1, with TRBD1 matching over 7 bases. CDR3 length: 15 amino acids. Germline CDR1 and CDR2: SQVTM and ANQGSEA. The J segment lost 4 bases and the V segment lost 6 bases, leaving 14 bases of the junction unmatched. The CDR3 reads CSVDDRDRNFYGYTF. CDR3 coding DNA: TGCAGCGTAGACGACAGGGACCGAAACTTCTATGGCTACACCTTC.

This rearrangement joins TRBV2 to TRBJ2-1; 14 bases are a match to TRBD2. Trimming removed 8 bases from V and 8 bases from J; junction bases left unmatched: 5. The CDR3 length is 14 residues. Germline assignment: CDR1 SNHLY and CDR2 FYNNEI. Here the CDR3 reads CASSGTSGSYEQFF. DNA for the CDR3: TGTGCCAGCTCCGGGACTAGCGGGAGCTATGAGCAGTTCTTC.

This clonotype came up a few times. The rearrangement uses TRBV13 and TRBJ1-6; 9 bases map to TRBD1. V lost 6 bases and J lost 10; bases outside the gene matches: 7. CDR1 is PRHDT and CDR2 is FYEKMQ in the germline V gene (reference sequence). This CDR3 region has 14 residues. This CDR3 is CASRGTGKGSPLHF. The CDR3 nucleotides are TGTGCCAGCAGGGGGACAGGGAAGGGCTCACCCCTCCACTTT.

This clonotype has just a few counts. The chain carries TRBV20-1 and TRBJ2-7; D may be TRBD2 (5 bases). Deletions cut 0 bases from V and 2 bases from J, with 17 bases between. CDR3 size: 16 residues. Germline values: CDR1 DFQATT, CDR2 SNEGSKA (reference sequence). The DNA of the CDR3 is TGCAGTGCTAGAGATCGCGGGTGGACTGTAACCTACGAGCAGTACTTC. Its protein is CSARDRGWTVTYEQYF.

This clonotype has more than one count but fewer than ten. The chain recombines TRBV3-1 with TRBJ2-7; 13 bases line up with TRBD2. The CDR3 consists of 14 residues. In germline, CDR1 is LGHDT, CDR2 YNNKEL (reference sequence). The V and J ends lost 4 bases and 7 bases, in that order; junction bases with no gene match: 4. Here the CDR3 DNA reads TGTGCCAGCAGCCCCGGACTAGCGGGAGTTGAGCAGTACTTC. Protein product: CASSPGLAGVEQYF.

This clonotype was observed a single time. The CDR3 DNA reads as TGTGCCAGCAGCTTAGTGGGCCCGACACCCTACGAGCAGTACTTC. This encodes CASSLVGPTPYEQYF. The chain joins TRBV7-2 to TRBJ2-7; D not resolved. Germline values: CDR1 SGHTA, CDR2 FQGNSA. Between the trimmed V and J ends, which lost 1 base and 2 bases, there was a span of 12 bases. The CDR3 length is 15 residues.

This clonotype was observed a few times. The V and J genes are TRBV11-3 and TRBJ2-7; possibly TRBD2 for D (5 bases). V dropped 3 bases and J dropped 2 bases, with 14 bases sitting between them. The CDR3 totals 15 residues. Germline assignment: CDR1 SGHNT and CDR2 YENEEA. The CDR3 protein is CASSFRLGETYEQYF. The CDR3 region has the DNA TGTGCCAGCAGCTTTCGACTCGGGGAAACCTACGAGCAGTACTTC. Variable domain in full (rest from reference TRBV11-3 and TRBJ2-7): EAGVVQSPRYKIIEKKQPVAFWCNPISGHNTLYWYLQNLGQGPELLIRYENEEAVDDSQLPKDRFSAERLKGVDSTLKIQPAELGDSAVYLCASSFRLGETYEQYFGPGTRLTVT.

This clonotype was counted a single time. The V and J genes are TRBV24-1 and TRBJ1-1, with D possibly matching TRBD1 (5 bases). Germline V lookup: CDR1 KGHDR, CDR2 SFDVKD. CDR3 length: 13 residues. V gave up 10 bases and J gave up 8 bases, with 19 bases separating them. DNA for the CDR3: TGTGCCACGGCCAGGACCGGGACTTTCGAAGCTTTCTTT. It specifies CATARTGTFEAFF.

The chain recombines TRBV4-1 with TRBJ1-3; perhaps TRBD1 as D (6 bases). V dropped 1 base and J dropped 3 bases, with 16 bases sitting between them. CDR3 size: 17 residues. Germline assignment: CDR1 MGHRA and CDR2 YSYEKL. This CDR3 is CASSQALQGGFGNTIYF. The CDR3 nucleotides read TGCGCCAGCAGCCAAGCTCTACAGGGAGGGTTTGGAAACACCATATATTTT.

The V gene is TRBV9, the J gene TRBJ2-7, with D possibly TRBD1 on 5 matching bases. CDR3 length: 13 amino acids. Germline CDR1 is SGDLS and CDR2 is YYNGEE. Between the trimmed V and J ends, which lost 3 bases and 5 bases, there was a span of 12 bases. This CDR3 is CASSGGKPHEQYF. The DNA for the CDR3 is TGTGCCAGCAGCGGGGGCAAGCCCCACGAGCAGTACTTC.

This clonotype has just a few counts. This chain links TRBV20-1 with TRBJ2-2; TRBD2 aligns across 8 bases. Unmatched junction bases numbered 7, after V lost 0 bases and J lost 7 bases. Germline V gene data show CDR1 as DFQATT and CDR2 as SNEGSKA (reference sequence). CDR3 size: 15 residues. The chain's CDR3 is CSARDTSGRNGELFF. The CDR3, as DNA: TGCAGTGCTAGAGATACTAGCGGAAGAAACGGGGAGCTGTTTTTT.

With regard to this clonotype: This may arise from a read error, as a much more abundant clone is one base away. The rearrangement joins TRBV20-1 to TRBJ1-5, with D possibly matching TRBD1 (5 bases). V was shortened by 5 bases and J by 7 bases, with 12 bases between the two germline ends. Germline V CDR1 and CDR2: DFQATT, SNEGSKA (reference sequence). The CDR3 runs 12 residues. CDR3: CSAGVGEQPQHF. The CDR3 DNA follows: TGCAGTGCTGGAGTGGGGGAACAGCCCCAGCATTTT.

The chain has TRBV6-1 and TRBJ2-7, with TRBD2 as a possible D gene (6 bases). Trimming removed 4 bases from V and 9 bases from J, with 19 bases in between. The CDR3 extends over 14 amino acids. CDR1 and CDR2 from the germline V gene are MNHNS and SASEGT. Here the CDR3 reads CASSGWRGGNGQYF. For the CDR3, the DNA is TGTGCCAGCAGTGGGTGGCGGGGAGGCAACGGGCAGTACTTC.

There are many counts of this clonotype. This rearrangement joins TRBV11-1 to TRBJ1-2, with a weak D call TRBD1 (5 bases). This CDR3 has 16 amino acids. Germline CDR1 and CDR2: SGHAT and FQDESV (reference sequence). The germline V and J ends were trimmed by 4 bases and 4 bases, with 19 bases remaining between them. The CDR3 is CASSSTGVGASYGYTF. As DNA, the CDR3 is TGTGCCAGCAGCTCTACTGGGGTTGGGGCGTCCTATGGCTACACCTTC. The full variable domain, rest sourced from reference TRBV11-1 and TRBJ1-2, is EAEVAQSPRYKITEKSQAVAFWCDPISGHATLYWYRQILGQGPELLVQFQDESVVDDSQLPKDRFSAERLKGVDSTLKIQPAELGDSAMYLCASSSTGVGASYGYTFGSGTRLTVV.

The CDR3 sequence is CASSLLAETQYF. CDR3 sequence (DNA): TGTGCCAGCAGCCTCCTGGCAGAGACCCAGTACTTC. The chain links TRBV14 to TRBJ2-5; no clear D. V lost 4 bases to trimming and J lost 4 bases, with 7 bases between them. Germline V gene sequence: CDR1 SGHDN, CDR2 FVKESK. The CDR3 runs 12 residues.

This clonotype was seen a handful of times. This may be a read error: a much more frequent sequence differs by one nucleotide. The chain uses TRBV19 and TRBJ1-2; 10 nucleotides match TRBD1. Germline V gene data show CDR1 as LNHDA and CDR2 as SQIVND (reference sequence). The CDR3 has 14 residues. CDR3: CSSSLTGGSDGYTF. The CDR3 region has the DNA TGTTCCAGTAGCCTGACAGGGGGCTCGGATGGCTACACCTTC.

The rearrangement joins TRBV7-8 to TRBJ1-1; no reliable D call. The CDR3 runs to 15 residues. Trimming removed 8 bases at V and 1 base at J, with 17 bases between. The V gene's germline CDR1 is SGHVS and CDR2 FQNEAQ. The CDR3 loop reads CASRIHPRPNTEAFF. CDR3 nucleotide sequence: TGTGCCAGCCGGATTCACCCCAGGCCGAACACTGAAGCTTTCTTT.

This clonotype was counted a few times. This chain connects TRBV25-1 to TRBJ2-2, with unresolved D. CDR1 and CDR2 from the germline V gene are MGHDK and SYGVNS. CDR3 size: 10 residues. V was clipped by 7 bases and J by 6 bases, with 3 bases between them. CDR3 residues: CASKSGELFF. Written as DNA, the CDR3 is TGTGCCAGCAAATCCGGGGAGCTGTTTTTT. Variable domain in full (rest from reference TRBV25-1 and TRBJ2-2): EADIYQTPRYLVIGTGKKITLECSQTMGHDKMYWYQQDPGMELHLIHYSYGVNSTEKGDLSSESTVSRIRTEHFPLTLESARPSHTSQYLCASKSGELFFGEGSRLTVL.

A note on this clonotype: Since no conserved phenylalanine or tryptophan closes the CDR3, a read error is the likely cause. The V gene is TRBV25-1, the J gene TRBJ1-3; 9 bases agree with TRBD1. CDR3 size: 17 residues. The V segment lost 2 bases and the J segment 0 bases; nucleotides outside the gene matches: 5. Per germline, CDR1 MGHDK and CDR2 SYGVNS. For the CDR3, the DNA is TGTGCCAGCAGTGAACGCGTGACAGGGGGCTCTGGAAACACCATATATCTT. Its protein is CASSERVTGGSGNTIYL.

The CDR3 sequence: CASSVQSGSYGYTF. The CDR3 region has the DNA TGCGCCAGCAGCGTTCAGTCAGGGAGCTATGGCTACACCTTC. The J gene is TRBJ1-2, the V gene TRBV5-1; a possible D gene is TRBD1 (5 bases). The CDR3 totals 14 residues. The V end lost 4 bases, the J end lost 4 bases, and 14 bases lay between the germline ends. Per the germline V gene, CDR1 is SGHRS and CDR2 is YFSETQ.

The rearrangement links TRBV14 to TRBJ1-1; D unclear. This CDR3 is built from 13 residues. With 3 bases removed from V and 1 base from J, the gap between germline ends came to 6 bases. Looked up from germline, CDR1 is SGHDN and CDR2 is FVKESK. The CDR3 here is CASSHQPNTEAFF. The CDR3 region has the DNA TGTGCCAGCAGCCATCAGCCGAACACTGAAGCTTTCTTT.

This chain uses TRBV29-1 with TRBJ1-1; possible D gene TRBD1, 5 bases. The CDR3 is 11 amino acids. The V gene's germline CDR1 is SQVTM and CDR2 ANQGSEA. V was cut by 6 bases and J by 10 bases, with 15 bases left in between. The DNA of the CDR3 is TGCAGCGTGGCGGAGCAGGGTACAGCTTTCTTT. Encoded protein: CSVAEQGTAFF.

This clonotype was detected ten times or more. This chain connects TRBV19 to TRBJ1-5; possible D gene TRBD1, 5 bases. V lost 7 bases to trimming and J lost 10 bases, with 14 bases between them. Germline CDR1 is LNHDA and CDR2 is SQIVND (reference sequence). This CDR3 contains 12 residues. This CDR3 reads CASNYFRDPQHF. DNA of the CDR3: TGTGCCAGTAACTATTTCCGGGACCCCCAGCATTTT.

Many counts were recorded for this clonotype. The chain combines TRBV10-3 with TRBJ2-5; 9 bases are shared with TRBD2. Germline-derived CDR1 and CDR2 are ENHRY and SYGVKD. The CDR3 contains 16 residues. Trimming cost V 3 bases and J 2 bases; bases outside gene matches: 7. In nucleotides, the CDR3 is TGTGCCATCAGTGAAGGCCTAGCGGGGACACAAGAGACCCAGTACTTC. This sequence encodes CAISEGLAGTQETQYF.

As for this clonotype: A read error may be the cause here, since a much bigger clone is one base away. The chain joins TRBV5-1 to TRBJ1-6, with a possible D match to TRBD1 (6 bases). Germline V gene lookup returns CDR1 SGHRS and CDR2 YFSETQ. CDR3 length equals 15 residues. V lost 3 bases to trimming and J lost 8 bases, with 15 bases between them. The CDR3 region is CASSWEGGLDSPLHF. CDR3 nucleotides: TGCGCCAGCAGCTGGGAGGGGGGGCTAGATTCACCCCTCCACTTT. The entire variable domain, with the rest obtained from reference TRBV5-1 and TRBJ1-6, is as follows: KAGVTQTPRYLIKTRGQQVTLSCSPISGHRSVSWYQQTPGQGLQFLFEYFSETQRNKGNFPGRFSGRQFSNSRSEMNVSTLELGDSALYLCASSWEGGLDSPLHFGNGTRLTVT.

This clonotype occurred many times. The chain couples TRBV29-1 to TRBJ1-2; D unclear. Germline lookup yields CDR1 SQVTM and CDR2 ANQGSEA. Trimming took 3 bases from V and 8 from J, leaving 10 bases between them. The CDR3 loop spans 11 amino acids. The CDR3 sequence: CSVDVGSGYTF. The CDR3 DNA reads as TGCAGCGTTGATGTAGGCTCCGGCTACACCTTC.

This clonotype has at least ten counts. This chain uses TRBV9 with TRBJ2-7; 8 bases fit TRBD2. CDR1 and CDR2 (germline): SGDLS, YYNGEE. V was clipped by 3 bases and J by 0 bases; unmatched bases: 5. The CDR3 is made up of 15 amino acids. The CDR3: CASSASAGGSYEQYF. CDR3 DNA sequence: TGTGCCAGCAGCGCGTCGGCGGGGGGCTCCTACGAGCAGTACTTC.

The chain is built from TRBV3-1 and TRBJ2-6; no reliable D call. V was pared by 0 bases and J by 1 base, with 4 bases between. The CDR3 is made up of 15 amino acids. The V gene's germline CDR1 is LGHDT and CDR2 YNNKEL (reference sequence). CDR3 DNA: TGTGCCAGCAGCCAAGATGCGTCTGGGGCCAACGTCCTGACTTTC. It yields the protein CASSQDASGANVLTF. The full variable domain, completed using reference TRBV3-1 and TRBJ2-6, is DTAVSQTPKYLVTQMGNDKSIKCEQNLGHDTMYWYKQDSKKFLKIMFSYNNKELIINETVPNRFSPKSPDKAHLNLHINSLELGDSAVYFCASSQDASGANVLTFGAGSRLTVL.

Comments on this clonotype: One base away lies a much larger clone, so this may be a sequencing read error. The chain combines TRBV19 with TRBJ2-5; D call uncertain. Germline V gives CDR1 LNHDA, CDR2 SQIVND (reference sequence). CDR3 length: 13 amino acids. The V end was cut by 3 bases, the J end by 1 base, with 6 bases between. The DNA for the CDR3 is TGTGCCAGTAGTATTTTTTTCCAAGAGACCCAGTACTTC. It is translated as CASSIFFQETQYF.